Each of the 8 T cell receptor beta chains below was sequenced from the same sample in a study of T cells in localized non-small cell lung cancer. Only in-frame clones appear in the TCRdb table, and some are missing; sequencing was by immunoSEQ multiplex PCR. The sample contains 60,000 or so clones, 81% of which appear only once. This material consisted of PBMCs, taken before any cancer treatment. The receptor set was obtained from a man between 40 and 70 years old with stage II lung adenocarcinoma.

The table lists this clone with a few counts. The chain recombines TRBV19 with TRBJ2-5; D ambiguous. This CDR3 region has 13 residues. From germline, CDR1 is LNHDA and CDR2 SQIVND (reference sequence). V was trimmed by 5 bases and J by 1 base, leaving 8 bases between them. CDR3 amino acids: CASSRTFQETQYF. CDR3 in DNA: TGTGCCAGTAGTCGGACCTTCCAAGAGACCCAGTACTTC. The whole variable domain, remainder taken from reference TRBV19 and TRBJ2-5, is DGGITQSPKYLFRKEGQNVTLSCEQNLNHDAMYWYRQDPGQGLRLIYYSQIVNDFQKGDIAEGYSVSREKKESFPLTVTSAQKNPTAFYLCASSRTFQETQYFGPGTRLLVL.

This sequence joins TRBV5-4 and TRBJ2-7; no reliable D call. The ends were cut back, 0 bases at V and 0 bases at J, with 7 bases in the middle. The CDR3 runs to 14 residues. The germline gives CDR1 SGHNT, CDR2 YYREEE (reference sequence). The CDR3 DNA follows: TGTGCCAGCAGCTTGGAGGCCAGCTCCTACGAGCAGTACTTC. This sequence encodes CASSLEASSYEQYF. The entire variable domain, with the rest obtained from reference TRBV5-4 and TRBJ2-7, is as follows: ETGVTQSPTHLIKTRGQQVTLRCSSQSGHNTVSWYQQALGQGPQFIFQYYREEENGRGNFPPRFSGLQFPNYSSELNVNALELDDSALYLCASSLEASSYEQYFGPGTRLTVT.

This clone was detected once. This rearrangement joins TRBV19 to TRBJ2-1; 9 positions agree with TRBD2. V trimming: 7 bases; J trimming: 0 bases; junction bases outside the gene matches: 7. The CDR3 is 16 residues long. CDR1 is LNHDA, CDR2 SQIVND, per germline (reference sequence). CDR3 protein: CASTSSGASSYNEQFF. CDR3 sequence (DNA): TGTGCCAGTACCTCTAGCGGGGCCAGCTCCTACAATGAGCAGTTCTTC.

The chain joins TRBV4-2 to TRBJ1-4; D is unclear. The V and J ends lost 0 bases and 6 bases respectively, with 17 bases between them. From germline, CDR1 is LGHNA and CDR2 YNFKEQ. This CDR3 is built from 17 residues. CDR3 region: CASSQELETARHEKLFF. DNA of the CDR3: TGTGCCAGCAGCCAAGAGTTGGAGACGGCGAGGCATGAAAAACTGTTTTTT.

The chain recombines TRBV9 with TRBJ2-7; TRBD2 is a possible D gene (5 bases). There are 15 residues in the CDR3. Germline V gene sequence: CDR1 SGDLS, CDR2 YYNGEE. V gave up 0 bases and J gave up 0 bases, with 10 bases separating them. The CDR3 DNA follows: TGTGCCAGCAGCGTAGGCCCGGGATACTCCTACGAGCAGTACTTC. This translates into CASSVGPGYSYEQYF.

The chain employs TRBV5-5 and TRBJ1-1, with a tentative D call TRBD1 (6 bases). The CDR3 covers 14 residues. Germline CDR1 SGHKS, CDR2 YYEKEE (reference sequence). V lost 5 bases, J lost 1 base, and 12 bases lay in between. The DNA for the CDR3 is TGTGCCAGCAGACCCGGGACACCGAACACTGAAGCTTTCTTT. Its translation is CASRPGTPNTEAFF.

This clone was observed a handful of times. This CDR3 is missing its conserved last phenylalanine or tryptophan, likely due to a read error. The DNA is left out, because the CDR3 cannot be placed on it with certainty; the CDR3 is given as TCRdb lists it. This rearrangement joins TRBV7-6 to TRBJ1-1. The germline CDR1 and CDR2 sequences are SGHVS and FNYEAQ. Both ends counted, the CDR3 spans 9 residues. The CDR3 is CASSLTYRG.

V and J are TRBV5-1 and TRBJ2-1; 10 bases fit TRBD1. The CDR3 length is 16 residues. V was clipped by 2 bases and J by 3 bases; unmatched bases: 5. Per the germline V gene, CDR1 is SGHRS and CDR2 is YFSETQ. CDR3 protein: CASSFNRDRGYNEQFF. The CDR3 DNA is TGCGCCAGCAGCTTTAACCGGGACAGGGGCTACAATGAGCAGTTCTTC. Drawing the rest from reference TRBV5-1 and TRBJ2-1, the complete variable domain is KAGVTQTPRYLIKTRGQQVTLSCSPISGHRSVSWYQQTPGQGLQFLFEYFSETQRNKGNFPGRFSGRQFSNSRSEMNVSTLELGDSALYLCASSFNRDRGYNEQFFGPGTRLTVL.